This record concerns one T cell receptor beta chain sequence. This receptor's antigen is unknown. Base-call qualities are not available, and no considerably larger clone is one nucleotide away. Healthy HIV-negative adults with no recently reported acute infections or vaccinations were included as donors. Every donor was a Caucasian adult residing in Nashville, Tennessee, USA. CD4+ T cells were enriched by magnetic negative selection; naive cells were then positively selected on CD45RA, and the negative fraction formed the memory subset. After blood collection by leukapheresis, PBMCs were isolated using Ficoll-Histopaque density gradient centrifugation and then cryopreserved in the vapor phase of liquid nitrogen. Analytical flow cytometry was used to check the purity and quantity of every magnetically sorted T cell population. From each sorted fraction, genomic DNA was isolated and quantified by UV absorbance on a Nanodrop 2000c.

V and J lose 4 bases and 7 bases, and a span of 10 bases separates them. CDR1 DFQATT and CDR2 SNEGSKA were looked up in the germline V gene (reference sequence). The CDR3 covers 11 residues, taking in both the cysteine and the phenylalanine. The entry retains the CDR3 DNA only, 33 bases that are in frame from base 1. This specimen belongs to a study of shared clonotypes between healthy human individuals (dated by TCRdb to between 2020 and 2021). Turning to the overall study: A couple of women and a few men aged 18 to 49 years were included in the cohort. For each donor, CD4 naive and CD4 memory were each given three plates, CD8 naive was given two plates, and CD8 memory was given one plate. To estimate repertoire size and how much clonotype sharing occurs between individuals, the study deeply sequenced the blood TCR repertoires of several healthy adults. Libraries were prepared and TCR repertoires were sequenced by different laboratories using diverse techniques, in order to increase sequencing depth and limit assay-specific biases. Each donor's leukapheresis produced roughly between roughly 0.85 and 9.5 billion PBMCs.

TCR CDR3 regions were amplified from genomic DNA by multiplex PCR using the deep immunoSEQ assay. Extracted genomic DNA from each cell subset was distributed evenly across all wells of several immunoSEQ 96-well plates, and each plate was treated as a replicate. Each replicate PCR for sorted subsets received about 180 ng genomic DNA, equal to about 30,000 T cell genomes. The purified libraries were quantified using a Qubit 3.0 fluorometer, sized with a Bioanalyzer 2100, and then quantified again using the KAPA Library Quantification kit. Each immunoSEQ 96-well plate was sequenced on its own single-read 150-cycle Illumina NextSeq 550 flow cell. Concerning the study's data processing: The immunoSEQ output contained only junctional sequences without quality scores, so filtering could not match that applied to full-length reads. Sequences were annotated with PyIR, a Python wrapper for IgBLAST v1.9, and V/J genes and CDR3 were assigned using IMGT germline references. Reads were filtered out if the reads had weak V/J assignments (E-value above 1e-6), no CDR3, stop codons, out-of-frame junctions, or ambiguous translated residues. V3J clonotypes were defined by identical inferred V gene, J gene, and CDR3 amino acid sequence. Percentage overlap between repertoires was computed as shared unique clonotypes divided by the size of the smaller repertoire. Richness of each repertoire was evaluated using RTK rarefaction, the Chao1 estimator, and Recon v2.1 estimates of unobserved clonotypes. Generation probabilities for all TCRbeta clonotypes obtained by the gDNA method from a few donors were computed using OLGA. The table comes from immuneACCESS by way of TCRdb, which keeps in-frame sequences with V and J called. Part of the clones is missing from these tables; in studies checked, under half for an unresolved V gene and the rest for unknown reasons. The DNA gave D and trimming, while V, J and clone size come from that table. This sample has under 2.5 million clones in its table, and just under 95% of those were observed once. The biggest ten clones account for 0.3% to 0.45% of the sample.

Summary of the overall study and its limitations: Incomplete sequencing was indicated by rarefaction of sorted-subset datasets, despite the large sequencing depth. Roughly 5% of naive CD4, 3% to 3.5% of naive CD8, roughly 2.5% of memory CD4, and approximately 0.4% of memory CD8 clonotypes were shared across a few donors. Based on pairwise subsampling, the degree of clonotype sharing among donors was expected to be affected by sequencing depth. Sampling was limited to blood, and TCR repertoires in tissue likely differ from TCR repertoires in blood. Estimated clonotype richness was generally larger for naive than for memory subsets. Higher generation probabilities were observed for clonotypes shared by all four sorted-subset donors than for non-shared clonotypes. The genetic and exposure-history diversity represented was limited by the small number of donors.

The sequenced sample was naive CD4+ T cells from PBMCs. The sample's cell subset or site label is to be understood as: CD45RA+ positively selected. The chain links TRBV20-1 with TRBJ2-5; no D segment can be confidently identified. This clonotype was sampled from a man between 18 and 35 years old in good health. Some clones in this sample may be carry-over from other donors' samples. The nucleotide sequence reads as follows: TGCAGTGCTACGGCCCCTGGGACCCAGTACTTC. Its protein is CSATAPGTQYF.